This T cell receptor beta chain was recorded in a study of T-cell reconstitution after alpha-beta-depleted transplantation in children. With V trimmed by 5 bases and J by 1 base, 1 base remained unmatched. Germline V gene lookup returns CDR1 LNHNV and CDR2 YYDKDF (reference sequence). This CDR3 is 15 amino acids long. Note on this clonotype: The antigen is unknown.

The TCRbeta library incorporated unique molecular identifiers. TCRdb fed the PCR reads into MiXCR, producing one record per CDR3 protein. The data contain about 830,000 distinct CDR3 sequences, 16% of them singletons. Overall study findings and caveats: Surviving recipient cells, namely T cells and thymic progenitors, were the source of high day-60 TCRbeta diversity in some patients. A year had passed since transplant, and T-cell counts and diversity by then came mostly from newly produced T cells.

The rearrangement links TRBV15 to TRBJ2-3; 12 nucleotides agree with TRBD2. The sequence was collected from a male patient younger than 18 who had a stem cell transplant for acute lymphoblastic leukemia, so the T cells may come from the graft donor. Sample: PBMCs, mostly from graft donor cells, taken 360 days after TCRalphabeta/CD19-depleted stem cell transplant. CDR3 sequence: CATSPSGRGTDTQYF. The CDR3 DNA is TGTGCCACCAGCCCTAGCGGGAGGGGCACAGATACGCAGTATTTT.